This T cell receptor (beta chain) appears in the sequencing data of a study of control samples from healthy donors and cancer patients. CDR3 length: 15 residues. The germline gives CDR1 SGDLS, CDR2 YYNGEE. The ends lost 3 bases at V and 0 bases at J; junction bases unmatched: 3. Using immunoSEQ multiplex PCR, the repertoire was profiled, and TCRdb retains in-frame clones only, with some absent. This table has 100,000 to 150,000 clones, about 93% appearing once. The specimen was PBMCs. The clonotype originates from a man in his fifties or sixties with head and neck cancer. The chain employs TRBV9 and TRBJ1-3; 7 nucleotides align to TRBD1. The chain's CDR3 is CASSADRNSGNTIYF. The CDR3 nucleotides are TGTGCCAGCAGCGCGGACAGGAACTCTGGAAACACCATATATTTT.